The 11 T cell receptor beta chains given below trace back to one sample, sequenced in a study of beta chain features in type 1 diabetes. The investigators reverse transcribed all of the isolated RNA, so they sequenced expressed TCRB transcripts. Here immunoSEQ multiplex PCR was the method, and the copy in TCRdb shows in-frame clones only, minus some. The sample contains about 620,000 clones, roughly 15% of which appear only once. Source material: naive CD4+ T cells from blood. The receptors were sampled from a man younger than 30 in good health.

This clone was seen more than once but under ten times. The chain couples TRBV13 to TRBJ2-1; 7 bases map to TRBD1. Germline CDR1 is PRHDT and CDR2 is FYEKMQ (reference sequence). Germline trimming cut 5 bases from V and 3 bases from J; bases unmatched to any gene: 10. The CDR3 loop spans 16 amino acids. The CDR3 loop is CASSHRSGGSYNEQFF. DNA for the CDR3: TGTGCCAGCAGCCACCGATCAGGGGGAAGCTACAATGAGCAGTTCTTC.

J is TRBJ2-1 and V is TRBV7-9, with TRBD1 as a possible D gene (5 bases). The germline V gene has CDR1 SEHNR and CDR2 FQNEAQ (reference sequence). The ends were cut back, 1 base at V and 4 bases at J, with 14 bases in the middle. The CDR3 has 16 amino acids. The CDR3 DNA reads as TGTGCCAGCAGCTTAGAGACCCCAGGGATATACAATGAGCAGTTCTTC. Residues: CASSLETPGIYNEQFF.

The CDR3 protein is CASSLAGLAPETQYF. CDR3 DNA: TGTGCCAGCAGCTTAGCCGGCCTCGCCCCAGAGACCCAGTACTTC. This chain connects TRBV7-2 to TRBJ2-5; unclear D gene. CDR3 size: 15 residues. CDR1 is SGHTA and CDR2 is FQGNSA in the germline V gene. V was trimmed by 0 bases and J by 4 bases, leaving 12 bases between them.

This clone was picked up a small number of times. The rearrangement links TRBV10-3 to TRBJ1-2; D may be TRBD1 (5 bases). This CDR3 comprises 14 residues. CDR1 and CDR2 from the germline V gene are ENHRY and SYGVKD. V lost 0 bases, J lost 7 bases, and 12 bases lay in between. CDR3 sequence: CAISESEIGAGYTF. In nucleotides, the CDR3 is TGTGCCATCAGTGAGTCCGAGATAGGGGCTGGCTACACCTTC.

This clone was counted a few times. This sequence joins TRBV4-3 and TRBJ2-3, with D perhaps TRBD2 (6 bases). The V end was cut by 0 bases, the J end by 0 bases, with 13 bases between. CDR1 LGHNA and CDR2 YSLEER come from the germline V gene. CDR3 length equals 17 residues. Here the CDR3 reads CASSQDAASGSTDTQYF. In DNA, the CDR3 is TGCGCCAGCAGCCAAGATGCTGCCAGCGGGAGCACAGATACGCAGTATTTT.

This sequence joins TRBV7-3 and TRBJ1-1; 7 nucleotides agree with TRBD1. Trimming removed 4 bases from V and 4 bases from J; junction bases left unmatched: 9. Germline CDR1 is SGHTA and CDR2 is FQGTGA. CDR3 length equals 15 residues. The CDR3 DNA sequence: TGTGCCAGCAGCTCCCCCAGGGGGGGCGGCACTGAAGCTTTCTTT. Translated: CASSSPRGGGTEAFF. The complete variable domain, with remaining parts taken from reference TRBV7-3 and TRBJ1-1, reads GAGVSQTPSNKVTEKGKYVELRCDPISGHTALYWYRQSLGQGPEFLIYFQGTGAADDSGLPNDRFFAVRPEGSVSTLKIQRTERGDSAVYLCASSSPRGGGTEAFFGQGTRLTVV.

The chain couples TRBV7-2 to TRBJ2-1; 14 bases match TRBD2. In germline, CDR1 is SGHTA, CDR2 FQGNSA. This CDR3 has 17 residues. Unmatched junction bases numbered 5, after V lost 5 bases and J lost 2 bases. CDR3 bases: TGTGCCAGCAGCACAGGGACTAGCGGGAGCACCTACAATGAGCAGTTCTTC. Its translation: CASSTGTSGSTYNEQFF.

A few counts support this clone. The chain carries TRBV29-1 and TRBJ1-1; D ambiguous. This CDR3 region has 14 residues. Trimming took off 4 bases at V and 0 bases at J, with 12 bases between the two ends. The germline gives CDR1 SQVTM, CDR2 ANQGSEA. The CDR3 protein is CSVGSGILNTEAFF. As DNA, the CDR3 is TGCAGCGTTGGGTCTGGGATCTTGAACACTGAAGCTTTCTTT. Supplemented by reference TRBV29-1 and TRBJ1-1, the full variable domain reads SAVISQKPSRDICQRGTSLTIQCQVDSQVTMMFWYRQQPGQSLTLIATANQGSEATYESGFVIDKFPISRPNLTFSTLTVSNMSPEDSSIYLCSVGSGILNTEAFFGQGTRLTVV.

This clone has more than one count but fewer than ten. This CDR3 reads CASSLAVSQPQHF. The CDR3 nucleotides read TGTGCCAGCAGCTTAGCGGTCAGTCAGCCCCAGCATTTT. This chain joins TRBV7-9 and TRBJ1-5, with D unresolved. The germline V and J ends were trimmed by 0 bases and 6 bases, with 6 bases remaining between them. The CDR3 is made up of 13 amino acids. Germline CDR1 is SEHNR and CDR2 is FQNEAQ (reference sequence). The entire variable domain, with the rest obtained from reference TRBV7-9 and TRBJ1-5, is as follows: DTGVSQNPRHKITKRGQNVTFRCDPISEHNRLYWYRQTLGQGPEFLTYFQNEAQLEKSRLLSDRFSAERPKGSFSTLEIQRTEQGDSAMYLCASSLAVSQPQHFGDGTRLSIL.

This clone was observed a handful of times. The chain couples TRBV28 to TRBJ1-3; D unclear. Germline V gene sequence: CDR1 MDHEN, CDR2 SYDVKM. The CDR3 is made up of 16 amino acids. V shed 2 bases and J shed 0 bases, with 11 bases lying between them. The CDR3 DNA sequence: TGTGCCAGCAGTTTAGGCCAGGACCTCTCTGGAAACACCATATATTTT. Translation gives CASSLGQDLSGNTIYF.

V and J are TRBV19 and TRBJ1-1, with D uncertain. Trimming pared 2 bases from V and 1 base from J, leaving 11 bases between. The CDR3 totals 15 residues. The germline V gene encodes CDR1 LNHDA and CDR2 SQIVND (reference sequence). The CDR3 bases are TGTGCCAGTAGTATATTAACTTCTGGGAACACTGAAGCTTTCTTT. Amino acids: CASSILTSGNTEAFF.